This T cell receptor (beta chain) was sequenced in a study of T cell responses to AZD1222 COVID-19 vaccine. Study-level findings and limits: As reported, nearly half of all spike-specific TCRs target variant regions that are unmutated.

Comments on this clone: The target antigen is unknown.

Germline-derived CDR1 and CDR2 are SGHTA and FQGNSA. V shed 5 bases and J 7 bases; nucleotides not matched to a gene: 7. CDR3 length: 15 residues. Assay: immunoSEQ multiplex PCR; the TCRdb copy retains only in-frame clones and omits some. The data contain around 90,000 clones, under 95% of them seen just once; the ten biggest clones take up around 5.2%. The sequence was collected from an adult in good health. The sequencing used peripheral blood, collected on day 0 of MenACWY control vaccination. J is TRBJ2-1 and V is TRBV7-2; 11 bases agree with TRBD1. CDR3 amino acids: CASSPGQGAMNEQFF. CDR3 bases: TGTGCCAGCAGCCCCGGACAGGGGGCTATGAATGAGCAGTTCTTC.